This T cell receptor (beta chain) was identified during a study of long-term antiretroviral therapy in people with HIV. The content of samples before DNA extraction was about 0.95-10 million cryopreserved PBMC. Running of the v3.0 immunoSEQ assay took place at survey level. Measured with immunoSEQ multiplex PCR; TCRdb has only the in-frame clones, and not every one. The table includes about 7,400 clones, around 79% detected once. This clone was seen a single time. Its antigen is as yet unknown. Study-level points and caveats: Dominant in the repertoire at all time points were clones expanded before ART. CDR3 length ranges were narrower in HIV repertoires than in controls. Specimens of blood were obtained during about 2003 to 2018, possibly under older ART regimens.

With 8 bases removed from V and 2 bases from J, the gap between germline ends came to 16 bases. Germline-derived CDR1 and CDR2 are SGHAT and FQNNGV. The CDR3 runs to 14 residues. Sequenced material: unsorted PBMCs, taken 0.1 years after starting antiretroviral therapy. The V call is TRBV11-2, the J call TRBJ2-7; D is unresolved. The TCR originated in a middle-aged man with HIV. Here the CDR3 reads CASGSSVNPYEQYF. In DNA form, the CDR3 reads TGTGCCAGCGGGTCTTCAGTCAACCCCTACGAGCAGTACTTC.